The 15 T cell receptor beta chains below were found in one sample sequenced in a study of T-cell memory formation after mild COVID-19. TCRdb analysed the 5' RACE reads with MiXCR anew, one entry per CDR3 protein. The sample gives 450,000 to 700,000 distinct CDR3 sequences, around 17% of which show up once; more than 10% is in the top ten. Sequenced sample: PBMCs or a T cell subset sorted from them (not recorded which). The receptors originated from an adult woman who had mild COVID-19 (a few samples of this study predate the infection). Cell type and time point are not known.

This clonotype was counted between two and nine times. This chain connects TRBV12-3 or TRBV12-4 to TRBJ1-4; D possibly corresponds to TRBD1 (5 bases). The CDR3 loop spans 14 amino acids. Trimming pared 0 bases from V and 8 bases from J, leaving 10 bases between. The CDR3 spells CASSLAGGTEKLFF. The CDR3 DNA follows: TGTGCCAGCAGTTTAGCCGGAGGGACGGAAAAACTGTTTTTT.

In its sample, this clonotype was seen a few times. This rearrangement joins TRBV6-2 or TRBV6-3 to TRBJ2-1; no firm D call. CDR3 length: 11 residues. Germline V lookup: CDR1 MNHEY, CDR2 SVGEGT. The V gene lost 6 bases and the J gene lost 7 bases, with 7 bases spanning the gap. This CDR3 is CASSALNEQFF. The CDR3 DNA is TGTGCCAGCAGCGCCCTTAATGAGCAGTTCTTC.

The J gene is TRBJ2-7, the V gene TRBV5-1; possibly TRBD1 or TRBD2 for D (5 bases each). Per germline, CDR1 SGHRS and CDR2 YFSETQ. Trimming stripped 4 bases from V and 4 bases from J, with 12 bases between. This CDR3 contains 13 residues. CDR3 nucleotide sequence: TGCGCCAGCAGCCGGGACGTTCCGTACGAGCAGTACTTC. Translated: CASSRDVPYEQYF.

This clonotype has ten or more counts. One junction end does not reproduce the germline sequence, and a read error may be involved. This sequence joins TRBV18 and TRBJ2-1; 10 bases are shared with TRBD2. CDR3 size: 14 residues. Germline V lookup: CDR1 KGHSH, CDR2 LQKENI. The CDR3 DNA reads as TGTGCCAGCTCCCCACTAGCGGGGAACAATGAGCAGTTCTTC. Encoded protein: CASSPLAGNNEQFF.

The chain uses TRBV7-2 and TRBJ1-5, with D maybe TRBD1 (5 bases). The V end lost 5 bases, the J end lost 7 bases, and 18 bases lay between the germline ends. There are 15 residues in the CDR3. CDR1 is SGHTA, CDR2 FQGNSA, per germline. DNA for the CDR3: TGTGCCAGCAGCCCTAGAGGCCAGGGTAAGCAGCCCCAGCATTTT. This gives the protein CASSPRGQGKQPQHF.

This chain connects TRBV29-1 to TRBJ1-5; D call uncertain. Germline assignment: CDR1 SQVTM and CDR2 ANQGSEA. This CDR3 spans 12 amino acids. The V end was cut by 5 bases, the J end by 2 bases, with 7 bases between. Here the CDR3 reads CSVKIGNQPQHF. The CDR3 DNA reads as TGCAGCGTTAAGATAGGCAATCAGCCCCAGCATTTT.

A note on this clonotype: This may be a read error: a much more frequent sequence differs by one nucleotide. The chain joins TRBV3-1 to TRBJ2-5; 10 nucleotides line up with TRBD2. CDR1 is LGHDT, CDR2 YNNKEL, per germline (reference sequence). This CDR3 has 14 amino acids. The J segment lost 11 bases and the V segment lost 4 bases, leaving 10 bases of the junction unmatched. The chain's CDR3 is CASSPTSSGGTQYF. CDR3 nucleotides: TGTGCCAGCAGCCCTACATCTAGCGGGGGAACTCAGTACTTC.

The V and J genes are TRBV10-3 and TRBJ2-3, with 7 bases fitting TRBD2. Germline V gene data show CDR1 as ENHRY and CDR2 as SYGVKD. The CDR3 spans 13 residues. V dropped 7 bases and J dropped 6; count of bases not matched to a gene: 7. CDR3 region: CAIKVGGPDTQYF. CDR3 nucleotides: TGTGCCATCAAGGTGGGAGGGCCGGATACGCAGTATTTT.

The gene calls are TRBV19 and TRBJ1-2; D is undetermined. CDR1 is LNHDA, CDR2 SQIVND, per germline (reference sequence). The CDR3 length is 14 residues. V dropped 5 bases and J dropped 3 bases, with 13 bases sitting between them. The CDR3, as DNA: TGTGCCAGTAGTCGTAGGGCCCGTGACTATGGCTACACCTTC. It codes for CASSRRARDYGYTF.

This clonotype was recorded a few times. V gene TRBV5-1 combines with J gene TRBJ2-7, with D tentatively TRBD1 or TRBD2 (5 bases each). The CDR3 has 14 residues. V was shortened by 2 bases and J by 2 bases, with 11 bases between the two germline ends. Germline V lookup: CDR1 SGHRS, CDR2 YFSETQ. CDR3 amino acids: CASSFGTSTYEQYF. The DNA for the CDR3 is TGCGCCAGCAGCTTTGGGACGTCCACCTACGAGCAGTACTTC.

The chain joins TRBV29-1 to TRBJ2-2; unclear D gene. CDR3 length: 14 amino acids. V was shortened by 3 bases and J by 1 base, with 9 bases between the two germline ends. Looked up from germline, CDR1 is SQVTM and CDR2 is ANQGSEA. In DNA form, the CDR3 reads TGCAGCGTTGACTCTGGGTTGAACACCGGGGAGCTGTTTTTT. It specifies CSVDSGLNTGELFF.

The CDR3 sequence is CASSAMGHGNEKLFF. DNA for the CDR3: TGTGCCAGCAGCGCCATGGGACACGGAAATGAAAAACTGTTTTTT. This chain links TRBV5-6 with TRBJ1-4, with D perhaps matching TRBD1 (6 bases). The CDR3 consists of 15 residues. The V and J ends lost 4 bases and 5 bases respectively, with 15 bases between them. The germline V gene has CDR1 SGHDT and CDR2 YYEEEE.

The sample holds a few counts of this clonotype. The chain combines TRBV5-1 with TRBJ2-3, with 12 bases lining up with TRBD2. The CDR3 has 16 residues. The germline V gene encodes CDR1 SGHRS and CDR2 YFSETQ. V was clipped by 1 base and J by 3 bases; unmatched bases: 3. DNA of the CDR3: TGCGCCAGCAGCTTGAAGACTAGCGGGAGTACAGATACGCAGTATTTT. As protein: CASSLKTSGSTDTQYF.

This clonotype was picked up a small number of times. This chain connects TRBV6-1 to TRBJ2-7; D perhaps matches TRBD1 (6 bases). This CDR3 comprises 13 residues. CDR1 and CDR2 from the germline V gene are MNHNS and SASEGT. Trimming left V 0 bases short and J 4 bases short, with 7 bases between. As DNA, the CDR3 is TGTGCCAGCAGTGAAGCGAGGGGGTACGAGCAGTACTTC. Protein sequence: CASSEARGYEQYF.

This clonotype occurred a few times. J is TRBJ1-2 and V is TRBV21-1; the table names TRBD1, a call not compared with the DNA. TRBV21-1 is deemed a pseudogene. This CDR3 spans 11 amino acids. CDR3 sequence reads: CASSSTGRRTF. The CDR3 nucleotides read TGTGCCAGCAGCTCGACAGGGAGGCGCACCTTC.